Reported below is one T cell receptor (beta chain). Which antigen it targets is not known. Base qualities were left out, and no much larger clone turns up one base away. TCRbeta CDR3 regions were amplified from genomic DNA by means of the immunoSEQ Assay, a bias-controlled multiplex PCR. On the authors' methods: The number of nucleated cells in each sample was estimated by amplification of reference gene primers within the assay. To quantify the absolute abundance of each unique TCRbeta CDR3 rearrangement, sequence reads were collapsed and filtered. For each sample, productive Simpson clonality was calculated by taking the square root of Simpson's diversity index across productive rearrangements. TCRdb provides this immuneACCESS table in a form limited to in-frame rearrangements. Some clones are lacking; in checked studies, under half of them reflect an unresolved V gene, and why the rest are absent is not known. The V and J calls and clone size come from that table; D and trimming were worked out from the DNA. In all, the sample holds under 300,000 clones, and about 90% of those were seen once. The top ten clones comprise 6.2% of the sample.

For CDR1 and CDR2, the germline V gene (reference sequence) lists WNHNN and SYGVQD. The CDR3 goes from the cysteine to the phenylalanine over 13 residues. Of the read, only the CDR3 DNA is kept; its 39 bases are in frame from base 1. Trimming removed 9 bases from V and 7 bases from J, leaving 15 bases between the germline ends. This sample was included in a study of blood T cell repertoires in COVID-19 (dated by TCRdb to the early 2020s). At the level of the whole study: Samples covering the acute and convalescent phases of COVID-19 were provided by collaborators in the United States, Italy and Spain. The prospective study material was composed of cDNA or gDNA derived from T cells, B-cell-depleted T cells, or PBMCs. Deeply sampled blood TCRbeta repertoires from subjects exposed to, actively infected with, or recovered from COVID-19 were included in the dataset. The repertoires were released in a freely available public database meant as a resource for research on the immune response to SARS-CoV-2. The samples were drawn from the first 160 participants of the ongoing ImmuneRACE study and from 950 to 1,500 subjects provided by 6 global collaborators. Nearly every sample came with metadata listing a de-identified subject ID, COVID-19 status, age in years and sex. Where HLA class I and class II types were available, the types were taken from metadata supplied by the sample provider, not from assay-based typing. Overall study outcomes, separate from this receptor: Clinical and demographic metadata were provided uncurated, with the amount varying by source and participant.

The collaborating institutions used their own protocols to collect whole blood in K2EDTA tubes. For TCRbeta analysis, collaborators shipped samples in one of three forms: frozen whole blood, isolated PBMCs, or DNA extracted from either of those sample types. The receptor was derived from a man in his 60s with acute or convalescent COVID-19. The chain is assembled from TRBV10-1 and TRBJ1-4; perhaps TRBD1 is the D gene, with 6 bases matching. The sequenced sample was peripheral blood. The nucleotide sequence reads as follows: TGCGCCAGAAAAATACAGGGAGTTGAAAAACTGTTTTTT. Translated, this gives CARKIQGVEKLFF.